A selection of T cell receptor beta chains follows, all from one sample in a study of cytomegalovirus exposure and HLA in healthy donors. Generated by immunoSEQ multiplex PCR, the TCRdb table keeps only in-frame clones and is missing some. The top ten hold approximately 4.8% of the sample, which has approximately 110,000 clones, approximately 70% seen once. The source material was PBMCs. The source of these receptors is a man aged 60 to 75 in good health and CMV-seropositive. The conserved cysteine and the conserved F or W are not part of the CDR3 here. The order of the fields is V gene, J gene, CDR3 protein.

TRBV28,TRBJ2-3,ASRGQGITDTQY
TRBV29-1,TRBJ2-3,SVELQGGDTQY
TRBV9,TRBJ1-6,ASSPSGGEGASPLH
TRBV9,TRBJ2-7,ASSVGLGQGVNEQY
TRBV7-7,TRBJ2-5,ASSLNPTSGTQY
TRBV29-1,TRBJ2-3,SVDLAGGDTQY
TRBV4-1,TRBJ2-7,ASSQDRGLGVSEY
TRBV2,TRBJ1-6,ASSGTPSLRSPLH
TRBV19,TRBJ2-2,ASSIMDSGELF
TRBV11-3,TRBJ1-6,ASSFRQGTPLH
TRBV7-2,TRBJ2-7,ASSSARGLLFYEQY
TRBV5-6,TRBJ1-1,ASSFRGGLNTEAF
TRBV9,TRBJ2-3,ASSVEGGGIKTDTQY
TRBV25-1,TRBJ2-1,ASSEFKRANEQF
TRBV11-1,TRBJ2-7,ASSLGGGSSYEQY
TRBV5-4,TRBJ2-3,ASSLGDFTDTQY
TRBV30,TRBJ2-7,AWSEWGHEQY
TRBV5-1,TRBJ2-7,ASSLGQEEQY
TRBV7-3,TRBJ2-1,ASSPGTSGGEQF
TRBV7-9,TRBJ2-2,ASSERDRGGTGELF
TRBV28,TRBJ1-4,ASSFDRESSWNEKLF
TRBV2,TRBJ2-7,ASSTQRGTYEQY
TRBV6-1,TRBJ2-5,ASSEGQFSKETQY
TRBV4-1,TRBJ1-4,ASSQEEMGGGLNEKLF
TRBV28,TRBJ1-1,ASSFKAAGAF
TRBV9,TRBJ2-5,ASSASGTQY
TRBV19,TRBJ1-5,ASSIGVGGNQPQH
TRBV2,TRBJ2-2,ASSPGQGAGELF
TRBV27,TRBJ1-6,ASSLKGKSRRSYNSPLH
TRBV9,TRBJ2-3,ASSVDDRGFDTQY
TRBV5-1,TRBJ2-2,AGSLGQVRGTGELF
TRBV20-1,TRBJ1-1,SPLTAAEAF
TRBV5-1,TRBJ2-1,ASSIRIAGQTNEQF
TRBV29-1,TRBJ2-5,SVGSAAGPQETQY
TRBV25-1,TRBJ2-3,ASSQSGGAADTQY
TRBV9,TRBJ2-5,ASSAQDWHQETQY
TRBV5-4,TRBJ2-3,ASTLRLAGNTDTQY
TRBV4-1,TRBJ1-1,ASRSPGTNTEAF
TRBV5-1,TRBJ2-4,ASSPGTVKNIQY
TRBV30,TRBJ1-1,AWRAALTGNTEAF
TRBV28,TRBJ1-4,ASSLLGQGANEKLF
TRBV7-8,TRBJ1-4,ASSSSTGDGEKLF
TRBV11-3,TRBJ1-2,ASSLPGGYGYT
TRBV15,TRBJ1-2,ATSRARNYGYT
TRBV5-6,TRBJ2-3,ASSPGLGGMGFTDTQY
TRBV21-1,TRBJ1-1,ASSKRGLTGQGNTEAF
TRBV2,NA,ASNSQGEVSYEQY
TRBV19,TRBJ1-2,ASSIAGGNYGYT
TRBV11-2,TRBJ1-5,ASSLGGFGNQPQH
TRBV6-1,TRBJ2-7,ASSELGTAKEQY